Given below is one T cell receptor (beta chain) in context. This clone has a single count. The antigen it binds to is not known. No quality values exist for individual bases; no much larger clone is one base distant. The source of the sample is a study of regulatory dendritic cells for organ transplantation (dated by TCRdb to about 2017). Broadly, across the study: Regulatory dendritic cells were generated from monocytes cultured with vitamin D3 on days 0 and 4 and IL-10 on day 4. To evaluate the response of the DCs to a potent maturation-inducing agent, LPS was added to DC cultures on day 6. Sorted naive and memory CD4+ and CD8+ T cells had their TCRbeta repertoires sequenced both before and after allostimulation with either regulatory or mature dendritic cells.

TCRbeta CDR3 regions were amplified by multiplexed two-step PCR using Vbeta-specific forward primers and Jbeta-specific reverse primers. TCRbeta libraries were sequenced on an Illumina instrument through the immunoSEQ service. In the paper's pipeline: IMGT annotation was used to assign V, D and J genes, and synthetic CDR3 analogues were used to correct counts for multiplex PCR bias. In the immunoSEQ Analyzer, repertoire clonality was calculated as one minus the normalized Shannon entropy. Clonal expansion was defined by Fisher's exact test with Benjamini-Hochberg false discovery rate control, using two-tailed P<0.01. TCRdb re-hosts the immuneACCESS table, in-frame sequences only. Its copies lack some clones; in the studies checked, an unresolved V gene accounts for under half of them, and the cause for the rest is not known. V, J and clone size were drawn from that table, and D and trimming were deduced from the DNA. The sample table lists 20,000 or so clones, 70% to 90% of them with a count of one. Roughly 0.67% of the sample is held by the ten biggest clonotypes.

What the study reported, not specific to this receptor: Sequencing was done in only a couple of subjects, and the authors reported considerable heterogeneity between individuals in the alloreactive memory CD8+ T cell pool. Among the resting subsets, the most alloreactive TCR clonotypes were found in memory CD8+ T cells. Naive CD4+ and CD8+ T cells showed highly diverse repertoires, whereas memory cells were less diverse and memory CD8+ cells were the most oligoclonal. In both subjects, allostimulation led to expansion of memory CD8+ clones, although regulatory dendritic cells appeared to cause more limited expansion than mature dendritic cells did.

The V and J ends are trimmed by 0 bases and 2 bases, leaving 7 bases between them. The germline V gene (reference sequence) specifies GTSNPN as CDR1 and SVGIG as CDR2. Counted from cysteine to phenylalanine, this CDR3 has 13 amino acids. Only the CDR3 portion is preserved as DNA: 39 bases, with reading frame beginning at the first base. Sorted T cell subsets were CFSE-labeled and co-cultured for around five days with allogeneic regulatory or mature dendritic cells at a 1:10 DC:T ratio. FACS was used to sort naive T cells as CD45RA+ cells and memory T cells as CD45RO+ CD4+ or CD8+ cells. A couple of healthy control subjects provided the T cells used for TCR sequencing. The Qiagen DNeasy Blood & Tissue Kit was used to extract genomic DNA.

This clonotype was obtained from a human donor in good health. The sequenced sample was naive CD4+ T cells from blood cultured with regulatory dendritic cells. In light of the paper, this sample's cell subset or site label describes: CD45RA+ naive T cells. The rearranged segments are TRBV30 and TRBJ1-2; no D segment can be confidently identified. The nucleotide sequence reads TGTGCCTGGAGTGTCGACCTAAACTATGGCTACACCTTC. It encodes CAWSVDLNYGYTF. Outside the CDR3, residues come from the reference TRBV30 and TRBJ1-2 proteins, so the full variable domain is: SQTIHQWPATLVQPVGSPLSLECTVEGTSNPNLYWYRQAAGRGLQLLFYSVGIGQISSEVPQNLSASRPQDRQFILSSKKLLLSDSGFYLCAWSVDLNYGYTFGSGTRLTVV.